This T cell receptor (beta chain) came from a study of T cells in Graves' hyperthyroidism and ophthalmopathy. Study as a whole: The authors collected peripheral blood at initial diagnosis, before any treatment. Whole-study findings and limits: Most expanded thyroid clonotypes above 0.001 recurred in blood.

Exclusion followed for patients with uncontrolled infection, other autoimmune disease, pregnancy or lactation. Comment on this clonotype: The antigen remains undetermined.

Using RNA transcripts as the source, TCR beta CDR3 regions were amplified. Researchers ran a first-round RT-PCR on the TCR CDR3 using the HTBI primer set. TCRdb reanalysed the multiplex PCR reads using MiXCR and keeps one entry per CDR3 protein. The sample gives about 560,000 distinct CDR3 sequences, 15% to 20% of which show up once; roughly 18% is in the top ten. The CDR3 runs to 16 residues. The germline V and J ends were trimmed by 1 base and 4 bases, with 13 bases remaining between them. Germline CDR1 reads LGHNA; CDR2 reads YNFKEQ. The V gene is TRBV4-2, the J gene TRBJ2-2; weak D call: TRBD1 (6 bases). Material for sequencing was blood. This TCR derives from a woman aged 18-29 years with Graves' hyperthyroidism. CDR3 residues: CASSQVKGGVTGELFF. The CDR3 nucleotides are TGTGCCAGCAGCCAAGTAAAAGGGGGTGTCACCGGGGAGCTGTTTTTT.